The 2 T cell receptor beta chains given below trace back to one sample, sequenced in a study of shared clonotypes between healthy human individuals. Generated by immunoSEQ multiplex PCR, the TCRdb table keeps only in-frame clones and is missing some. Among roughly 300,000 clones listed, 87% were seen once. Sequencing was done on a sample of memory CD8+ T cells sorted from blood. Subset described: CD45RO+ cells pooled with CCR7-negative TemRA cells. All receptors derive from a man in his late teens or twenties in good health.

The V and J genes are TRBV10-2 and TRBJ2-7; 13 positions agree with TRBD2. V shed 2 bases, J shed 0 bases, and the junction held 1 base outside the gene matches. The CDR3 extends over 16 amino acids. Germline loops: CDR1 WSHSY, CDR2 SAAADI. CDR3 DNA: TGCGCCAGCAGTGAGGGACTAGCGGGAGTCTCCTACGAGCAGTACTTC. This codes for CASSEGLAGVSYEQYF.

The chain is built from TRBV5-5 and TRBJ1-2; D not certain. The CDR3 is 12 residues long. With 7 bases removed from V and 7 bases from J, the gap between germline ends came to 14 bases. CDR1 SGHKS and CDR2 YYEKEE come from the germline V gene (reference sequence). The CDR3 loop is CASSHDGAGYTF. The CDR3 region has the DNA TGTGCCAGCTCCCATGACGGTGCTGGCTACACCTTC.